One and the same sample provided the 30 T cell receptor beta chains below, sequenced in a study of response to subunit inactivated influenza vaccine. MiXCR, run by TCRdb on the RT-PCR reads, gives a single entry per CDR3 protein. Of over 300,000 distinct CDR3 sequences listed, about a fifth are singletons. The sequenced sample was PBMCs from blood, obtained approximately 22 months after vaccination. These TCRs come from a man between 50 and 75 years old who received an inactivated influenza vaccine.

The chain employs TRBV6-1 and TRBJ1-5; D is unresolved. This CDR3 region has 15 residues. Germline assignment: CDR1 MNHNS and CDR2 SASEGT. The V end was cut by 6 bases, the J end by 0 bases, with 12 bases between. The CDR3 loop is CASSSWENSNQPQHF. The DNA for the CDR3 is TGTGCCAGCAGCTCCTGGGAGAATAGCAATCAGCCCCAGCATTTT.

This clonotype was seen ten or more times. The CDR3 DNA reads as TGTGCCAGCAGTTCTCTCGGGACACCCCTCCACTTT. Translating it yields CASSSLGTPLHF. The chain employs TRBV12-3 or TRBV12-4 and TRBJ1-6; unclear D gene. Deletions cut 4 bases from V and 11 bases from J, with 9 bases between. The CDR3 runs 12 residues.

As regards this clonotype: The CDR3 does not end in the conserved phenylalanine or tryptophan, so this is likely a read error. The V and J genes are TRBV12-3 or TRBV12-4 and TRBJ1-1; weak D call: TRBD1 (6 bases). CDR3 size: 17 residues. V lost 5 bases and J 1 base, leaving 20 bases between the germline ends. The CDR3 DNA reads as TGTGCCAGCAGTCCACGAACAGGGATAGGAGGGAACACTGAAGCTTTCTAT. This gives the protein CASSPRTGIGGNTEAFY.

The genes are TRBV11-2 and TRBJ2-7; 13 bases align to TRBD2. The CDR3 is 14 amino acids. In germline, CDR1 is SGHAT, CDR2 FQNNGV. The V and J ends lost 3 bases and 6 bases, in that order; junction bases with no gene match: 2. The CDR3 nucleotides are TGTGCCAGCAGCTTGACTAGCGGGGGGTTCGAGCAGTACTTC. This sequence encodes CASSLTSGGFEQYF.

The genes are TRBV6-5 and TRBJ2-3; D is ambiguous. From germline, CDR1 is MNHEY and CDR2 SVGAGI. V dropped 2 bases and J dropped 8 bases, with 14 bases sitting between them. This CDR3 comprises 14 residues. CDR3 sequence (DNA): TGTGCCAGCAGTTACGCGACGGCCGAAGGTACGCAGTATTTT. It specifies CASSYATAEGTQYF.

This clonotype has a handful of counts. This rearrangement joins TRBV20-1 to TRBJ2-1; 9 positions agree with TRBD2. Germline loops: CDR1 DFQATT, CDR2 SNEGSKA (reference sequence). CDR3 length: 14 residues. J lost 3 bases, V lost 5 bases, and 5 bases had no gene match. The CDR3 protein is CSAVAGADYNEQFF. For the CDR3, the DNA is TGCAGTGCTGTAGCGGGGGCAGACTACAATGAGCAGTTCTTC.

This clonotype was seen repeatedly, ten times or more. This chain links TRBV2 with TRBJ2-7; D is perhaps TRBD1 or TRBD2 (5 bases each). V was clipped by 6 bases and J by 7 bases, with 16 bases between them. The CDR3 has 13 amino acids. Germline V gene lookup returns CDR1 SNHLY and CDR2 FYNNEI. CDR3 loop: CASSLTGSGEQYF. The CDR3 DNA sequence: TGTGCCAGCAGCCTAACAGGATCGGGAGAGCAGTACTTC.

In this sample, this clonotype turned up a few times. The rearrangement uses TRBV10-1 and TRBJ1-2; D is uncertain. CDR1 is WNHNN and CDR2 is SYGVQD in the germline V gene (reference sequence). This CDR3 has 13 amino acids. The ends were cut back, 3 bases at V and 8 bases at J, with 13 bases in the middle. The CDR3 region is CASSEKTLGGYTF. Written as DNA, the CDR3 is TGCGCCAGCAGTGAAAAAACCTTAGGCGGCTACACCTTC.

In this sample, this clonotype turned up a few times. The chain employs TRBV4-3 and TRBJ2-6; D unclear. Germline V gives CDR1 LGHNA, CDR2 YSLEER. With 1 base removed from V and 3 bases from J, the gap between germline ends came to 10 bases. The CDR3 sequence is 16 residues long. This CDR3 is CASSQVVGLGANVLTF. As DNA, the CDR3 is TGCGCCAGCAGCCAAGTTGTGGGTCTTGGGGCCAACGTCCTGACTTTC.

The rearrangement joins TRBV27 to TRBJ1-1; D gene ambiguous. V was trimmed by 6 bases and J by 4 bases, leaving 15 bases between them. In germline, CDR1 is MNHEY, CDR2 SMNVEV (reference sequence). There are 14 residues in the CDR3. The CDR3 region is CASSPWLGSTEAFF. CDR3 nucleotide sequence: TGTGCCAGCAGCCCCTGGCTGGGTAGCACTGAAGCTTTCTTT.

The rearrangement links TRBV11-2 to TRBJ2-1, with D perhaps matching TRBD1 (6 bases). V was pared by 5 bases and J by 2 bases, with 19 bases between. This CDR3 spans 17 amino acids. CDR1 and CDR2 from the germline V gene are SGHAT and FQNNGV. CDR3: CASSRRQAEPPYNEQFF. Here the CDR3 DNA reads TGTGCCAGCAGCAGGCGACAGGCGGAACCCCCCTACAATGAGCAGTTCTTC.

This clonotype showed up many times. The chain has TRBV5-1 and TRBJ1-6, with D possibly TRBD1 on 5 matching bases. This CDR3 region has 13 residues. Per germline, CDR1 SGHRS and CDR2 YFSETQ. V lost 4 bases and J lost 5, with 7 bases in between. The chain's CDR3 is CASSVTDNSPLHF. DNA of the CDR3: TGCGCCAGCAGCGTGACAGATAATTCACCCCTCCACTTT.

This clonotype was seen ten or more times. The CDR3 is CASSPNQESSGNTIYF. In nucleotides, the CDR3 is TGTGCCAGCTCACCAAACCAGGAGAGCTCTGGAAACACCATATATTTT. This chain uses TRBV18 with TRBJ1-3; D gene unclear. V dropped 2 bases and J dropped 0 bases, with 11 bases sitting between them. Germline CDR1 is KGHSH and CDR2 is LQKENI. The CDR3 has 16 residues.

This clonotype was picked up a small number of times. The J gene is TRBJ2-1, the V gene TRBV6-1, with TRBD2 identical over 7 bases. Trimming at V came to 6 bases and at J to 0 bases, leaving 5 bases not matched to a gene. Germline CDR1 MNHNS, CDR2 SASEGT. The CDR3 is 15 amino acids. This chain's CDR3 is CASRETSSSYNEQFF. Here the CDR3 DNA reads TGTGCCAGCAGGGAGACTAGCAGCTCCTACAATGAGCAGTTCTTC.

In this sample, this clonotype turned up many times. CDR3 sequence reads: CASSHRLSSTNEKLFF. The CDR3 region has the DNA TGCGCCAGCAGCCACCGACTGTCTTCAACTAATGAAAAACTGTTTTTT. The chain has TRBV4-3 and TRBJ1-4, with D uncertain. Germline loops: CDR1 LGHNA, CDR2 YSLEER. This CDR3 is 16 amino acids long. Trimming removed 3 bases at V and 0 bases at J, with 11 bases between.

Only a few counts were recorded for this clonotype. The chain joins TRBV28 to TRBJ1-1; weak D call: TRBD1 (5 bases). The germline V gene encodes CDR1 MDHEN and CDR2 SYDVKM. V lost 4 bases and J 4 bases, leaving 10 bases between the germline ends. CDR3 length: 13 residues. The CDR3 here is CASSSPGRTEAFF. The CDR3 bases are TGTGCCAGCAGTTCCCCGGGACGCACTGAAGCTTTCTTT.

The rearrangement links TRBV10-3 to TRBJ2-5; tentative D call: TRBD1 (6 bases). From germline, CDR1 is ENHRY and CDR2 SYGVKD. The CDR3 consists of 14 residues. The V gene lost 7 bases and the J gene lost 4 bases, with 16 bases spanning the gap. CDR3 bases: TGTGCCATCACTCCAAATAAAGGGGGAGAGACCCAGTACTTC. Its translation: CAITPNKGGETQYF.

The sample holds many counts of this clonotype. V usage is TRBV20-1 and J usage is TRBJ2-5; 10 positions agree with TRBD1. Losses at the gene ends were 6 bases for V and 2 bases for J; bases not matched to a gene: 12. CDR1 is DFQATT, CDR2 SNEGSKA, per germline (reference sequence). The CDR3 spans 16 residues. This chain's CDR3 is CSASGDRGRGQETQYF. CDR3 bases: TGCAGTGCCAGCGGGGACAGGGGACGTGGGCAAGAGACCCAGTACTTC.

The chain joins TRBV21-1 to TRBJ2-7; TRBD2, the table's D call, was not compared with the DNA. TRBV21-1 is a recognized pseudogene. The CDR3 extends over 15 amino acids. This CDR3 reads CASSTGTSGREEQYF. DNA of the CDR3: TGTGCCAGCAGCACAGGGACTAGCGGGAGGGAGGAGCAGTACTTC.

V is TRBV6-6 and J is TRBJ2-1, with TRBD1 matching over 7 bases. The CDR3 has 14 residues. Germline V lookup: CDR1 MNHNY, CDR2 SVGAGI (reference sequence). The V and J ends lost 4 bases and 11 bases, in that order; junction bases with no gene match: 11. The CDR3: CASSWDSAGDKQFF. The CDR3 coding sequence is TGTGCCAGCAGTTGGGACAGCGCTGGGGATAAGCAGTTCTTC.

This clonotype was counted only a few times. The rearrangement links TRBV20-1 to TRBJ1-2, with D unclear. CDR3 size: 12 residues. Per the germline V gene, CDR1 is DFQATT and CDR2 is SNEGSKA (reference sequence). The ends were cut back, 2 bases at V and 2 bases at J, with 6 bases in the middle. CDR3 residues: CSARLGNYGYTF. As DNA, the CDR3 is TGCAGTGCTAGACTCGGGAACTATGGCTACACCTTC.

The chain links TRBV5-1 to TRBJ2-5; 7 nucleotides agree with TRBD1. This CDR3 is built from 13 residues. Germline-derived CDR1 and CDR2 are SGHRS and YFSETQ. With 2 bases clipped from V and 3 bases from J, the junction kept 1 base outside the gene matches. The CDR3 loop reads CASSFGTEETQYF. The CDR3 nucleotides are TGCGCCAGCAGCTTTGGGACAGAAGAGACCCAGTACTTC.

The chain carries TRBV5-4 and TRBJ1-2, with 9 bases aligning to TRBD1. Looked up from germline, CDR1 is SGHNT and CDR2 is YYREEE (reference sequence). The CDR3 length is 16 residues. Trimming cost V 0 bases and J 4 bases; bases outside gene matches: 7. The CDR3 nucleotides read TGTGCCAGCAGCTTGGTACAGGGGGCCCAACTCTATGGCTACACCTTC. Protein product: CASSLVQGAQLYGYTF.

The chain carries TRBV7-9 and TRBJ2-5; D may be TRBD2 (6 bases). V gave up 3 bases and J gave up 5 bases, with 16 bases separating them. The CDR3 loop spans 15 amino acids. Germline values: CDR1 SEHNR, CDR2 FQNEAQ (reference sequence). The CDR3 nucleotides read TGTGCCAGCAGCTTGGGTCGGGAGCGGTCGGAGACCCAGTACTTC. Residues: CASSLGRERSETQYF.

The chain joins TRBV7-9 to TRBJ1-2; 8 bases are shared with TRBD1. The germline CDR1 and CDR2 sequences are SEHNR and FQNEAQ (reference sequence). CDR3 length equals 15 residues. With 5 bases clipped from V and 6 bases from J, the junction kept 11 bases outside the gene matches. DNA for the CDR3: TGTGCCAGCAGCGTAAACTTCGGACAGGGTGATGGCTACACCTTC. It yields the protein CASSVNFGQGDGYTF.

This chain's CDR3 is CASSRRGRGLIGYTF. The CDR3 coding sequence is TGTGCCAGCAGCCGGAGGGGCAGGGGGTTGATTGGCTACACCTTC. This chain connects TRBV7-8 to TRBJ1-2; 7 bases agree with TRBD1. The V gene's germline CDR1 is SGHVS and CDR2 FQNEAQ. Losses at the gene ends were 5 bases for V and 7 bases for J; bases not matched to a gene: 13. This CDR3 contains 15 residues.

This clonotype has only a few counts. This sequence joins TRBV4-3 and TRBJ1-3; D gene unclear. This CDR3 spans 16 amino acids. Germline V gene lookup returns CDR1 LGHNA and CDR2 YSLEER. Trimming removed 5 bases from V and 0 bases from J, with 14 bases in between. The CDR3 nucleotides read TGCGCCAGCAGCACCTCTCGGACCCACTCTGGAAACACCATATATTTT. This codes for CASSTSRTHSGNTIYF.

This clonotype was picked up a small number of times. The chain recombines TRBV28 with TRBJ2-7; no reliable D call. Germline V gives CDR1 MDHEN, CDR2 SYDVKM. Trimming cost V 5 bases and J 2 bases, with 13 bases left between them. This CDR3 comprises 14 residues. CDR3 in DNA: TGTGCCAGCAGTACCACGGGTTTTACCTACGAGCAGTACTTC. Encoded protein: CASSTTGFTYEQYF.

This clonotype was seen only a few times. The chain uses TRBV5-5 and TRBJ1-1, with D unresolved. V lost 5 bases, J lost 8 bases, and 10 bases lay in between. The CDR3 totals 11 residues. Germline CDR1 is SGHKS and CDR2 is YYEKEE (reference sequence). The CDR3 DNA sequence: TGTGCCAGCAGTAGCGTCCGAGAAGCTTTCTTT. Its protein is CASSSVREAFF.

The chain couples TRBV2 to TRBJ2-1; TRBD1 matches 10 bases. The CDR3 runs to 14 residues. Germline values: CDR1 SNHLY, CDR2 FYNNEI. The ends lost 7 bases at V and 10 bases at J; junction bases unmatched: 10. CDR3 DNA: TGTGCCAGCACCTCCCCGGGACAGGGGAACGAGCAGTTCTTC. Residues: CASTSPGQGNEQFF.